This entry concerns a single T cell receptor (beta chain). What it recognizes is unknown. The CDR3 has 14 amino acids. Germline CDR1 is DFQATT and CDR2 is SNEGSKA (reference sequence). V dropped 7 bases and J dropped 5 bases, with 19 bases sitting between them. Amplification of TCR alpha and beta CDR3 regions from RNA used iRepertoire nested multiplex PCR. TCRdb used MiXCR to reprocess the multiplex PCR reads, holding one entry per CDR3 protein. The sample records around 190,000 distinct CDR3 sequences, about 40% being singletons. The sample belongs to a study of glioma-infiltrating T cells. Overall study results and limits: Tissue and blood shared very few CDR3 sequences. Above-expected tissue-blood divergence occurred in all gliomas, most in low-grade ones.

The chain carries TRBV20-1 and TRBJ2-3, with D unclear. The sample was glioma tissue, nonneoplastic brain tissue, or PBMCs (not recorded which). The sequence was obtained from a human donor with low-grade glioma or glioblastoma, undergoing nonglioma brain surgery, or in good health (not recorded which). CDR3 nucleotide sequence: TGCAGTGTTCCGGGCTTTGGCAGGAGAGATACGCAGTATTTT. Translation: CSVPGFGRRDTQYF.